These T cell receptor beta chains were read from a single sample in a study of shared clonotypes between healthy human individuals. Libraries were prepared by immunoSEQ multiplex PCR; TCRdb keeps only in-frame clonotypes and omits some of them. The sample includes about 1 million clones, 78% of them seen just once. The material sequenced was memory CD4+ T cells from PBMCs. These receptors all stem from a man aged 18 to 29 in good health. Some clones in this sample may be carry-over from other donors' samples. The conserved cysteine and the conserved F or W are not part of the CDR3 here. Fields, in order: J gene, V gene, CDR3 protein.

J: TRBJ2-7; V: TRBV5-1; CDR3: ASSLAVGQVYEQY
J: TRBJ1-5; V: TRBV19; CDR3: ASSIQDSNQPQH
J: TRBJ2-7; V: TRBV29-1; CDR3: SVEGTGTYEQY
J: -; V: TRBV5-6; CDR3: ASSSGRGRNEQY
J: TRBJ1-2; V: TRBV5-1; CDR3: ASSEGGGYT
J: TRBJ2-7; V: TRBV19; CDR3: ASTPGTLGSYEQY
J: TRBJ1-4; V: TRBV30; CDR3: AWSSPTPLPGSTYEKLF
J: TRBJ2-3; V: TRBV7-3; CDR3: ASSELAGGARDTQY
J: TRBJ1-1; V: TRBV28; CDR3: AAQAGGGTEAF
J: TRBJ2-3; V: TRBV4-1; CDR3: ASSQVFGGFSTDTQY
J: TRBJ1-2; V: TRBV28; CDR3: ASSFTGADYGYT
J: TRBJ2-3; V: TRBV5-1; CDR3: ASSDNPGADTQY
J: TRBJ2-3; V: TRBV5-1; CDR3: ASSREIGDTQY
J: TRBJ2-7; V: TRBV5-1; CDR3: ASSLNGYEQY
J: TRBJ2-3; V: TRBV7-3; CDR3: ASSLFGGGLGADTQY
J: TRBJ2-5; V: TRBV30; CDR3: AWRGLRGERTQY
J: TRBJ1-2; V: TRBV15; CDR3: ATSTGYGYT
J: TRBJ1-1; V: TRBV9; CDR3: ASSKPGQGAEEAF
J: TRBJ2-6; V: TRBV29-1; CDR3: SVESRGGSGANVLT
J: TRBJ2-1; V: TRBV28; CDR3: ASSEGLPGEQF
J: TRBJ2-3; V: TRBV6-1; CDR3: ASSEVGRQLTDTQY
J: TRBJ2-1; V: TRBV6-1; CDR3: ATPGSSSYNEQF
J: TRBJ1-5; V: TRBV28; CDR3: ASSLDSNQPQH
J: TRBJ2-3; V: TRBV5-6; CDR3: ASSSNLAGGPDTQY
J: TRBJ2-7; V: TRBV18; CDR3: ASSPDYEQY
J: TRBJ2-1; V: TRBV9; CDR3: ASSPTVSYNEQF
J: TRBJ2-7; V: TRBV27; CDR3: ASSRGGGYEQY
J: TRBJ2-2; V: TRBV6-1; CDR3: ASSEGFPPGELF
J: TRBJ1-2; V: TRBV7-9; CDR3: ASSRQTGENYGYT
J: TRBJ2-7; V: TRBV5-4; CDR3: ASSLRPGLADHSYEQY
J: TRBJ2-4; V: TRBV6-1; CDR3: ASSESSPQY
J: TRBJ2-3; V: TRBV13; CDR3: ASSLWPGTGGTDTQY
J: TRBJ2-1; V: TRBV28; CDR3: ASSLSQGLGNEQF
J: TRBJ1-1; V: TRBV18; CDR3: ASSPRQGAIGNTEAF
J: TRBJ1-2; V: TRBV27; CDR3: ASSLTSAGEVNGYT
J: TRBJ1-5; V: TRBV28; CDR3: ASNLPDRVNQPQH
J: TRBJ1-1; V: TRBV7-9; CDR3: ASSPWDRANTEAF
J: TRBJ2-7; V: TRBV2; CDR3: ASSAYEQY
J: TRBJ1-3; V: TRBV20-1; CDR3: SAKRGETIY
J: TRBJ1-5; V: TRBV19; CDR3: ASSIFGQGVNQPQH
J: TRBJ1-5; V: TRBV7-9; CDR3: ASSAQGGQPQH
J: TRBJ2-1; V: TRBV5-1; CDR3: ASSFQGHNEQF
J: TRBJ2-1; V: TRBV27; CDR3: ASSPSGGTGEQF
J: -; V: TRBV5-1; CDR3: ASNQGAHEQY
J: TRBJ2-5; V: TRBV18; CDR3: ASSPKEETQY
J: TRBJ2-2; V: TRBV5-1; CDR3: ASSFGTLVGELF
J: TRBJ1-5; V: TRBV28; CDR3: ASSTPGQYSNQPQH
J: TRBJ2-3; V: TRBV10-3; CDR3: AISELVAGGTDTQY